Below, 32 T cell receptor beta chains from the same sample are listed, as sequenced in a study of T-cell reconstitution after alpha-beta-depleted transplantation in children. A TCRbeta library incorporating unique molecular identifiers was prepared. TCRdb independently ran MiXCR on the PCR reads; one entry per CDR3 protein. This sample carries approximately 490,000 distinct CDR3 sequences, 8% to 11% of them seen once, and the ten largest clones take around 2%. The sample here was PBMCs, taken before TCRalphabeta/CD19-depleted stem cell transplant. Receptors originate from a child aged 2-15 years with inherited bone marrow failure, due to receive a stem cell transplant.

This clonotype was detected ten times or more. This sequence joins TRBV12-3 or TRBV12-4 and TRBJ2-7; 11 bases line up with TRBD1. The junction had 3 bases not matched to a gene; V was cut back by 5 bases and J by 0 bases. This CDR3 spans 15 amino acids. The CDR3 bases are TGTGCCAGCAGTCGGGACAGGGGGTCCTCCTACGAGCAGTACTTC. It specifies CASSRDRGSSYEQYF.

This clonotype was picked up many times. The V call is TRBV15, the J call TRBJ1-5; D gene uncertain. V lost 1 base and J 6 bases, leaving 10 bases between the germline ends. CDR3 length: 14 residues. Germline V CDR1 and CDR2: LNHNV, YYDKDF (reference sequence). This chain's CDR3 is CATSRGEGVQPQHF. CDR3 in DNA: TGTGCCACCAGCAGAGGAGAGGGCGTTCAGCCCCAGCATTTT.

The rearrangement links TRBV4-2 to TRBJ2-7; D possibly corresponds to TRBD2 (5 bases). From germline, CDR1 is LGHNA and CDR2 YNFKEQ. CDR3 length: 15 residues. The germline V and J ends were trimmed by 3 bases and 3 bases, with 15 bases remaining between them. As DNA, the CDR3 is TGTGCCAGCAGCCATCCTTCCAGCGAGGGCTACGAGCAGTACTTC. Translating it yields CASSHPSSEGYEQYF.

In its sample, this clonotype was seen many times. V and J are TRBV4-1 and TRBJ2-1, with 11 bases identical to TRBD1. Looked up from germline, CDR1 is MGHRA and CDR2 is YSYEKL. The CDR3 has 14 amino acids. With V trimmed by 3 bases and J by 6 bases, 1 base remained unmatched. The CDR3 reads CASSHGTGGNEQFF. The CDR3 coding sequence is TGCGCCAGCAGCCATGGGACAGGGGGCAATGAGCAGTTCTTC.

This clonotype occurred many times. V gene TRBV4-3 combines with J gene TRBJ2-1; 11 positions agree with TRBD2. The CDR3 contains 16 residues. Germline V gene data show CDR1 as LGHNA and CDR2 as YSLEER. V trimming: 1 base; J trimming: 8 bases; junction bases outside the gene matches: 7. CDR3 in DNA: TGCGCCAGCAGCCAAGCTGTAGCGGGAGGGCCCTATGAGCAGTTCTTC. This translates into CASSQAVAGGPYEQFF.

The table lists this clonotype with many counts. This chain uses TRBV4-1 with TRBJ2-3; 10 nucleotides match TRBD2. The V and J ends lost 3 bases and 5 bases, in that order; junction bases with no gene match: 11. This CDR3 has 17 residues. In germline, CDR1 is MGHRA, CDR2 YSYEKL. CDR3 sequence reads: CASSQERAGGPKDTQYF. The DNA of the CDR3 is TGCGCCAGCAGCCAGGAGAGAGCGGGAGGGCCGAAAGATACGCAGTATTTT.

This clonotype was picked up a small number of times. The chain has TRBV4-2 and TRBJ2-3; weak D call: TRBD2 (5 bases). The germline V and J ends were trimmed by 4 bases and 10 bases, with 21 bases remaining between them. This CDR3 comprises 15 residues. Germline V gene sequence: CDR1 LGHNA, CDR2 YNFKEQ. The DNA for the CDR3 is TGTGCCAGCAGCCTTCCGGGAAACCAACTTTTGGCGCAGTATTTT. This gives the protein CASSLPGNQLLAQYF.

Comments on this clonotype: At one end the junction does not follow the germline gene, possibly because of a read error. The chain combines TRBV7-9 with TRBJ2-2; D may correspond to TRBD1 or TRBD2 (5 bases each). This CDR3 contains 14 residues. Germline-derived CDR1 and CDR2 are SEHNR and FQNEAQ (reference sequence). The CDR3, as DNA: TGTGCCAGCAGAATGGAAGGGTGGACCGGGGACCTGTTTTTT. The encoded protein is CASRMEGWTGDLFF.

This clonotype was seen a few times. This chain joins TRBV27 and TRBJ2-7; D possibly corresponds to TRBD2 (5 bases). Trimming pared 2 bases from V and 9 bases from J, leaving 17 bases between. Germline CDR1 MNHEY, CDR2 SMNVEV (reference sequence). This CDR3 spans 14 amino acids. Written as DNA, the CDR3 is TGTGCCAGCAGTTTAAGCGGACGTTCACTACGGCAGTACTTC. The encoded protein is CASSLSGRSLRQYF.

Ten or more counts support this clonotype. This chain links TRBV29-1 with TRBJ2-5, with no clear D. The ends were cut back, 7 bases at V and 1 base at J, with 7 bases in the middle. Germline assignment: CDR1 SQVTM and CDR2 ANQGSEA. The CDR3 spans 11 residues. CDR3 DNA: TGCAGCGCCGGGTCCCAAGAGACCCAGTACTTC. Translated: CSAGSQETQYF. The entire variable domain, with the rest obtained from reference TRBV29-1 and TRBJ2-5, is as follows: SAVISQKPSRDICQRGTSLTIQCQVDSQVTMMFWYRQQPGQSLTLIATANQGSEATYESGFVIDKFPISRPNLTFSTLTVSNMSPEDSSIYLCSAGSQETQYFGPGTRLLVL.

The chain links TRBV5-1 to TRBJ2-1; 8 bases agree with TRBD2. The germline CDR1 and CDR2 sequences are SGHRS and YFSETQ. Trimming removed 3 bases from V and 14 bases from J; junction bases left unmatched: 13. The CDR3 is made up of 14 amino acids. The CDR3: CASSSGSGDYQKFF. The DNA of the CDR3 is TGCGCCAGCAGCTCGGGTAGCGGGGACTACCAGAAGTTCTTC.

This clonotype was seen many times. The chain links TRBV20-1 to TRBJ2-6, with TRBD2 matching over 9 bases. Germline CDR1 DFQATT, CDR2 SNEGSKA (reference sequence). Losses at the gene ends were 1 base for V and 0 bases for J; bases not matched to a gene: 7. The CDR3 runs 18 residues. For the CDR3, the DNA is TGCAGTGCTAGAGCCCCCCTAGCGGGGAGCTCTGGGGCCAACGTCCTGACTTTC. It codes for CSARAPLAGSSGANVLTF.

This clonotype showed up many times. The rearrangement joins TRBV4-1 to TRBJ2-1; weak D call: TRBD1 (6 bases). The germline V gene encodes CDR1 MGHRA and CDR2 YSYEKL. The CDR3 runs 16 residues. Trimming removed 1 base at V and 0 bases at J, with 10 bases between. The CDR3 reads CASSQAVRGSYNEQFF. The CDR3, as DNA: TGCGCCAGCAGCCAAGCGGTCAGGGGCTCCTACAATGAGCAGTTCTTC.

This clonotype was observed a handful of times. The CDR3, as DNA: TGTGCCAGCAGAGTGGGACAGGGCCAGTGGTGCACCTTC. This gives the protein CASRVGQGQWCTF. V and J are TRBV6-1 and TRBJ1-2; 9 nucleotides line up with TRBD1. The CDR3 length is 13 residues. V gave up 6 bases and J gave up 13 bases; unmatched junction bases: 12. Per the germline V gene, CDR1 is MNHNS and CDR2 is SASEGT.

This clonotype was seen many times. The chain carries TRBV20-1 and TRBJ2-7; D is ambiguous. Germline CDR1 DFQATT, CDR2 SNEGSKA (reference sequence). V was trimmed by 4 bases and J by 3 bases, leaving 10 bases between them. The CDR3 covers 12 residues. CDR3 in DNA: TGCAGTGCTAAAGGATCTTACTACGAGCAGTACTTC. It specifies CSAKGSYYEQYF.

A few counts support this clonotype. The CDR3 bases are TGTGCCAGCAGCTTCCGGGACAGGGTCTCCTACGAGCAGTACTTC. Encoded protein: CASSFRDRVSYEQYF. The chain couples TRBV5-6 to TRBJ2-7; 9 nucleotides match TRBD1. Germline V gives CDR1 SGHDT, CDR2 YYEEEE. The length of the CDR3 is 15 residues. The junction had 3 bases not matched to a gene; V was cut back by 2 bases and J by 0 bases. Filled out from reference TRBV5-6 and TRBJ2-7, the complete variable domain reads DAGVTQSPTHLIKTRGQQVTLRCSPKSGHDTVSWYQQALGQGPQFIFQYYEEEERQRGNFPDRFSGHQFPNYSSELNVNALLLGDSALYLCASSFRDRVSYEQYFGPGTRLTVT.

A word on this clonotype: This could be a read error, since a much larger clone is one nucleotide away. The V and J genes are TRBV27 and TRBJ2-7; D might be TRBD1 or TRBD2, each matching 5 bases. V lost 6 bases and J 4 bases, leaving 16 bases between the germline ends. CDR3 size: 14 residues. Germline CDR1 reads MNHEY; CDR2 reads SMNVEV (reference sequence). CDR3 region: CASSQTGRPYEQYF. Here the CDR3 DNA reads TGTGCCAGCAGCCAAACGGGACGGCCTTACGAGCAGTACTTC.

In DNA form, the CDR3 reads TGCAGTGCTACGACCACAGGAGAGACCCAGTACTTC. Translation gives CSATTTGETQYF. V is TRBV20-1 and J is TRBJ2-5; D may be TRBD1 (5 bases). Trimming took off 4 bases at V and 4 bases at J, with 10 bases between the two ends. The CDR3 is 12 residues long. CDR1 and CDR2 from the germline V gene are DFQATT and SNEGSKA (reference sequence).

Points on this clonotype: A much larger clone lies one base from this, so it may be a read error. CDR3: CPSSQDWRQGSGEQYF. In DNA, the CDR3 is TGCCCCAGCAGCCAAGACTGGCGGCAGGGTTCAGGAGAGCAGTACTTC. This chain joins TRBV4-3 and TRBJ2-7; D perhaps matches TRBD1 (5 bases). Germline CDR1 is LGHNA and CDR2 is YSLEER. The CDR3 is 16 amino acids.

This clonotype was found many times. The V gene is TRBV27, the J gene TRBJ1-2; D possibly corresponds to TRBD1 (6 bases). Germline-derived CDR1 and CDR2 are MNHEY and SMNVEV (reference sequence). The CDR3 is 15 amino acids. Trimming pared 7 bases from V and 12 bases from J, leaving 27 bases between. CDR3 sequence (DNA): TGTGCCAGCACAACTCAGCCCTGGGACATAAGGAGTCACACCTTC. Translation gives CASTTQPWDIRSHTF.

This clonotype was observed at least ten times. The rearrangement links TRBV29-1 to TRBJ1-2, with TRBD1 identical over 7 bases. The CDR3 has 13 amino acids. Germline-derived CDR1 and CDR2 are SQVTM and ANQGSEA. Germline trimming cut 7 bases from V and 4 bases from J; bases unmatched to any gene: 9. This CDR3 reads CSGTTGAGYGYTF. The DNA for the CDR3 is TGCAGCGGTACTACAGGGGCCGGCTATGGCTACACCTTC. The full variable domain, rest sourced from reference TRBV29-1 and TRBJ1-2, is SAVISQKPSRDICQRGTSLTIQCQVDSQVTMMFWYRQQPGQSLTLIATANQGSEATYESGFVIDKFPISRPNLTFSTLTVSNMSPEDSSIYLCSGTTGAGYGYTFGSGTRLTVV.

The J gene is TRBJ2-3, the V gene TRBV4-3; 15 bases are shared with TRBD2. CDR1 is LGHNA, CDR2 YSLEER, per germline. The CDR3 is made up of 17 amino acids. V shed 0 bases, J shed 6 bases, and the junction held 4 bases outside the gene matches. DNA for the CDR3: TGCGCCAGCAGCCAAGATTTCGGGACTAGCGGGAGGGATACGCAGTATTTT. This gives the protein CASSQDFGTSGRDTQYF.

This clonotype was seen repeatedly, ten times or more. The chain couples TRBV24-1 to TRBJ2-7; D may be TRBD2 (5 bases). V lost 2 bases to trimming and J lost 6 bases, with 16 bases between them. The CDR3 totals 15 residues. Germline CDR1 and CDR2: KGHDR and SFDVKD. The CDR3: CATSDSADQGTEQYF. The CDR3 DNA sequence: TGTGCCACCAGTGATTCAGCGGATCAAGGTACCGAGCAGTACTTC.

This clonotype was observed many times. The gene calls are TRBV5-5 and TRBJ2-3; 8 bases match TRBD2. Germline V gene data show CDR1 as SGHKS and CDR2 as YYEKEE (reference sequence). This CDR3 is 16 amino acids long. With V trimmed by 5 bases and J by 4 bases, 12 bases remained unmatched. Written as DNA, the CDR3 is TGTGCCAGCAGTCCCTCTCAGCGGGAGATCTCAGATACGCAGTATTTT. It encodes CASSPSQREISDTQYF.

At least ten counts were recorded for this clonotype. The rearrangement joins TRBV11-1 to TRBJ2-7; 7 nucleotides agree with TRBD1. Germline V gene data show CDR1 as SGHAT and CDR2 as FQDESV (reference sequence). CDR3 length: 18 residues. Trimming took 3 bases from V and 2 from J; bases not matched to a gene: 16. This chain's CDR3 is CASSFAWVEDRTPYEQYF. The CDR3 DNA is TGTGCCAGCAGCTTCGCCTGGGTGGAGGACAGGACCCCCTACGAGCAGTACTTC.

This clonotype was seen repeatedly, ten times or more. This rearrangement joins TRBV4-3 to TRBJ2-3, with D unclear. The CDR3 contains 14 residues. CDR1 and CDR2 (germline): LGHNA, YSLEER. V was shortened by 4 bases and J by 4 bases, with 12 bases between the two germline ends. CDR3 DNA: TGCGCCAGCAGCCTTCGCCCACACGCAGATACGCAGTATTTT. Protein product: CASSLRPHADTQYF.

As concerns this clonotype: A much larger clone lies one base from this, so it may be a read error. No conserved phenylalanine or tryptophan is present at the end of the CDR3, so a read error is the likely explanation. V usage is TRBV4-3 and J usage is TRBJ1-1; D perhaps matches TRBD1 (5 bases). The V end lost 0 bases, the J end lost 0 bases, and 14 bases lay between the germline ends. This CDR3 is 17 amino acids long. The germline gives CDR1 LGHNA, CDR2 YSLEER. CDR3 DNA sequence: TGCGCCAGCAGCCAAGATGGGCGACAGACCATGAACACTGAAGCTTTCGTT. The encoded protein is CASSQDGRQTMNTEAFV.

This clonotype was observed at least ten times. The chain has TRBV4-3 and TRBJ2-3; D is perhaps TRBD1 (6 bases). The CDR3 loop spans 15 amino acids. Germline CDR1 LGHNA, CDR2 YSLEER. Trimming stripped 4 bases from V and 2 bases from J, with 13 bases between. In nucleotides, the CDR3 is TGCGCCAGCAGCCCACACAGGGATCCCACAGATACGCAGTATTTT. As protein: CASSPHRDPTDTQYF.

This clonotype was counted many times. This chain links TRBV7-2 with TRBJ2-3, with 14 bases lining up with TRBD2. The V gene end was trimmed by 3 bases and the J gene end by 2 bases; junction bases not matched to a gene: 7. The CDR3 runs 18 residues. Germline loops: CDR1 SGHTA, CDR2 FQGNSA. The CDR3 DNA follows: TGTGCCAGCAGCTTTGGACTAGCGGGAGGTACCTCCACAGATACGCAGTATTTT. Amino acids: CASSFGLAGGTSTDTQYF.

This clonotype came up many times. The CDR3 coding sequence is TGTGCCACCAGCAGAGGACAGGGAAAGGAGCCCCAGCATTTT. Encoded protein: CATSRGQGKEPQHF. The gene calls are TRBV15 and TRBJ1-5; 7 nucleotides line up with TRBD1. V was pared by 1 base and J by 8 bases, with 5 bases of the junction left unmatched. The V gene's germline CDR1 is LNHNV and CDR2 YYDKDF (reference sequence). CDR3 size: 14 residues.

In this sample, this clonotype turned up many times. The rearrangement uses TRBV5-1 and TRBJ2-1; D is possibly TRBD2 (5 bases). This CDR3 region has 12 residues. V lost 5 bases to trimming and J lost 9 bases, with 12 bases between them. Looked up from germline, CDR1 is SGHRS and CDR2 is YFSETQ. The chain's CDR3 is CASRLSSTEQFF. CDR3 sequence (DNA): TGCGCCAGCAGGCTTTCTAGCACTGAGCAGTTCTTC.

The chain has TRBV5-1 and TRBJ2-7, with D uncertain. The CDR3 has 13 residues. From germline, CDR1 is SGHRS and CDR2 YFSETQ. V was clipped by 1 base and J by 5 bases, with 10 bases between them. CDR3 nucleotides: TGCGCCAGCAGCTTGTCTTTTATTCACGAGCAGTACTTC. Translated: CASSLSFIHEQYF.